This TCR beta chain stems from a study of T cell responses to AZD1222 COVID-19 vaccine. Overall study findings and caveats: The study found vaccine-associated CD4 TCRs spanning spike, dominant at 160-218 and 743-854. Vaccination with two AZD1222 doses was followed by a rise in Spike-specific TCR breadth and depth.

Analysis merged second doses at about 4 or about 12 weeks. TCRdb keeps only in-frame clones here, not all; method: immunoSEQ multiplex PCR. The sample records about 180,000 clones, 85% to 95% being singletons. This clone appeared once. The antigen is unknown. The germline V gene has CDR1 SGHDN and CDR2 FVKESK. Trimming took 1 base from V and 0 from J; bases not matched to a gene: 2. The CDR3 length is 15 residues. The material sequenced was peripheral blood, taken 28 days after the second AZD1222 dose. The TCR sequence derives from an adult who received the AZD1222 COVID-19 vaccine. The rearrangement links TRBV14 to TRBJ1-1; TRBD1 aligns across 7 bases. The CDR3 is CASSQGGTVNTEAFF. The CDR3 DNA follows: TGTGCCAGCAGCCAAGGAGGGACAGTGAACACTGAAGCTTTCTTT.